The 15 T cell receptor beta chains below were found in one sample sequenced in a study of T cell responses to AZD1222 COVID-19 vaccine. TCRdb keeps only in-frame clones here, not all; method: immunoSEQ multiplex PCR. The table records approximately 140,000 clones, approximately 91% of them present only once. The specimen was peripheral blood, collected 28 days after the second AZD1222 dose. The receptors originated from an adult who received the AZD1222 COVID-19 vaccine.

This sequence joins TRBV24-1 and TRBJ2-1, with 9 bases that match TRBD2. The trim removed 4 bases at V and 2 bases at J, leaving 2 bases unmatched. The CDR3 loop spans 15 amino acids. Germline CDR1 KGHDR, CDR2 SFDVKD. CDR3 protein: CATSERGGPYNEQFF. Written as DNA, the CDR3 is TGTGCCACCAGTGAGCGGGGGGGCCCCTACAATGAGCAGTTCTTC.

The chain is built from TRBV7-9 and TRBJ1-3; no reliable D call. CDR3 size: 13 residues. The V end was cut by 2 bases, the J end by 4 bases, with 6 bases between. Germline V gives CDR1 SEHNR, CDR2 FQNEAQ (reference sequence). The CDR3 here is CASSLRRGNTIYF. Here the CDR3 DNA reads TGTGCCAGCAGCTTAAGGAGGGGAAACACCATATATTTT.

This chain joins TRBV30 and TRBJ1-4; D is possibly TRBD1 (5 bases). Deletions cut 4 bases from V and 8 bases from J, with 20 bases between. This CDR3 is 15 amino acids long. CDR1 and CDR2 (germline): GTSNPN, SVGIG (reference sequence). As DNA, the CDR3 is TGTGCCTGGACTGGGCGCAGGGAGGTGGAGGAAAAACTGTTTTTT. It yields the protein CAWTGRREVEEKLFF. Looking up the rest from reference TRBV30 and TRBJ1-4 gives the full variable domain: SQTIHQWPATLVQPVGSPLSLECTVEGTSNPNLYWYRQAAGRGLQLLFYSVGIGQISSEVPQNLSASRPQDRQFILSSKKLLLSDSGFYLCAWTGRREVEEKLFFGSGTQLSVL.

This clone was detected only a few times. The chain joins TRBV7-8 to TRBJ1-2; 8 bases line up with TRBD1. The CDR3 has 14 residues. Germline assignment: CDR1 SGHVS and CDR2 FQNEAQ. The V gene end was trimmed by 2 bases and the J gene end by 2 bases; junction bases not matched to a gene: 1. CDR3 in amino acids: CASSLTGGNYGYTF. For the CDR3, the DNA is TGTGCCAGCAGCTTAACAGGGGGGAACTATGGCTACACCTTC.

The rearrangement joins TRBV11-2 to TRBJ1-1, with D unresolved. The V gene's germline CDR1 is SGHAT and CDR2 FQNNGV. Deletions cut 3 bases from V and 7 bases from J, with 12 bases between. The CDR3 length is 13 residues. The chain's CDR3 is CASSLSLRDEAFF. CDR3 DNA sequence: TGTGCCAGCAGCTTGAGTTTGCGGGATGAAGCTTTCTTT.

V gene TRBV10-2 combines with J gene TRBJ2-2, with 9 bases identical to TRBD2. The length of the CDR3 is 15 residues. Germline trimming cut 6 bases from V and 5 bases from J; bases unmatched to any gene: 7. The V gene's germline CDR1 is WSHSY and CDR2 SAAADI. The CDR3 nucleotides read TGCGCCAGCAGGGATCTAGCGGGGAGGACCGGGGAGCTGTTTTTT. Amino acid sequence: CASRDLAGRTGELFF.

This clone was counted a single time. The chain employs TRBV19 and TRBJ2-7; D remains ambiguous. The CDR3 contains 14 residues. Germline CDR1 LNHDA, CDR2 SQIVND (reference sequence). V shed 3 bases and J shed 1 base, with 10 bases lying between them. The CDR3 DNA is TGTGCCAGTAGTATGAACCAGTTTTCCTACGAGCAGTACTTC. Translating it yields CASSMNQFSYEQYF.

CDR3 sequence (DNA): TGCGCCAGCAGCTTGAATTTAGGGGGAGTAGGGAACACTGAAGCTTTCTTT. This encodes CASSLNLGGVGNTEAFF. The V gene is TRBV5-1, the J gene TRBJ1-1, with D perhaps TRBD1 (6 bases). Per the germline V gene, CDR1 is SGHRS and CDR2 is YFSETQ. Trimming cost V 1 base and J 1 base, with 17 bases left between them. The CDR3 is 17 residues long.

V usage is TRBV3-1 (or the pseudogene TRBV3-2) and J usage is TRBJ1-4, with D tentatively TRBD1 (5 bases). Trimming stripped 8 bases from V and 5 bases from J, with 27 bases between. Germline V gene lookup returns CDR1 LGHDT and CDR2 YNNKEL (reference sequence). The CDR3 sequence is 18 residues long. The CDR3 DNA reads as TGTGCCAGCGGCACTCGGAGGGGCCAAAGCAAGGGGAATGAAAAACTGTTTTTT. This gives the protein CASGTRRGQSKGNEKLFF.

For the CDR3, the DNA is TGTGCCAGCAGTTACTACGGGACAGCCTATGGCTACACCTTC. Encoded protein: CASSYYGTAYGYTF. The V call is TRBV6-5, the J call TRBJ1-2; 7 bases line up with TRBD1. V shed 1 base and J 4 bases; nucleotides not matched to a gene: 3. The CDR3 consists of 14 residues. Germline V gene data show CDR1 as MNHEY and CDR2 as SVGAGI.

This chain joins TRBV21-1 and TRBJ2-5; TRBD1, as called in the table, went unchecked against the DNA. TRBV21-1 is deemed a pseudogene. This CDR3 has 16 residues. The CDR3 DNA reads TGTGCCAGCAGCAAAGGGGACAGGGTAGGATTGGAGACCCAGTACTTC. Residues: CASSKGDRVGLETQYF.

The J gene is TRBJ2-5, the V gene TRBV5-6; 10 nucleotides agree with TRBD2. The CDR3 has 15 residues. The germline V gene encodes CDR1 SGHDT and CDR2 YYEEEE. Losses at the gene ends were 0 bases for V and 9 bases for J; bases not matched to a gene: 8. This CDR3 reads CASSLVLAGGVAQYF. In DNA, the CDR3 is TGTGCCAGCAGCTTGGTGTTAGCGGGGGGTGTGGCCCAGTACTTC.

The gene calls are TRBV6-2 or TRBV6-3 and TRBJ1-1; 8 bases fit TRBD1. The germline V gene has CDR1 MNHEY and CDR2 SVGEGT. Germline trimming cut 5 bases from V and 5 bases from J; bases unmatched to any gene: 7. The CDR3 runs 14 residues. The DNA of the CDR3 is TGTGCCAGCAGTGACCTAAGACAGGGGACTGAAGCTTTCTTT. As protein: CASSDLRQGTEAFF.

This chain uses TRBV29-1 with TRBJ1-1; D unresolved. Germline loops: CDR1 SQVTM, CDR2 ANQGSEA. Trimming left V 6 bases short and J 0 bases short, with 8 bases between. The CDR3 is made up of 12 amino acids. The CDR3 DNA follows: TGCAGCGTCGGGAGGATGAACACTGAAGCTTTCTTT. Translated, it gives CSVGRMNTEAFF.

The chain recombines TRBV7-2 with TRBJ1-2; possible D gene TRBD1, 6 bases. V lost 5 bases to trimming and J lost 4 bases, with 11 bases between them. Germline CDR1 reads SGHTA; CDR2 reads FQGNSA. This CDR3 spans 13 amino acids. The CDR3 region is CASSQGGLYGYTF. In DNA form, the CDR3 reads TGTGCCAGCAGCCAAGGGGGGCTCTATGGCTACACCTTC.